This T cell receptor beta chain is from a study of blood T cell repertoires in COVID-19. Overall study context: PBMCs, B-cell-depleted T cells, or T cells provided the cDNA or gDNA that made up the material.

CDR1 and CDR2 from the germline V gene are SGHTA and FQGNSA. The CDR3 has 12 residues. Trimming took 5 bases from V and 4 from J, leaving 7 bases between them. TCRdb's table, derived via immunoSEQ multiplex PCR, lists solely in-frame clones and lacks some. The top ten hold 2.5% to 4% of the sample, which has approximately 350,000 clones, approximately 89% seen once. Sequenced sample: peripheral blood. The chain joins TRBV7-2 to TRBJ2-3; D gene unclear. The source of this sequence is a woman aged 18-29 years who had recovered from COVID-19. DNA of the CDR3: TGTGCCAGCAGCCCGACATCAGATACGCAGTATTTT. Translating it yields CASSPTSDTQYF.